Sequencing of this T cell receptor (beta chain) was carried out in a study of blood T cell repertoires in COVID-19. Study in general: The United States, Italy and Spain supplied acute and convalescent COVID-19 samples. Sample material is recorded as cDNA or gDNA derived from T cells, B-cell-depleted T cells, or PBMCs.

Original analysis: Researchers report that nucleated cell counts were estimated from reference gene primer amplification. The method was immunoSEQ multiplex PCR; TCRdb's version includes in-frame clones alone and lacks a portion of them. V and J calls and clone size are as listed in that table; D and trimming were resolved from the DNA. Of about 120,000 clones in the sample, approximately 90% are singletons; the top ten hold roughly 2.2%. The count of this clone is one. The germline V gene encodes CDR1 SGHTA and CDR2 FQGNSA. Between the trimmed V and J ends, which lost 1 base and 4 bases, there was a span of 7 bases. There are 13 residues in the CDR3.

Source material: peripheral blood. This TCR came from a woman between 50 and 59 years old with acute or convalescent COVID-19. V gene TRBV7-2 combines with J gene TRBJ1-1; no definite D call. In DNA, the CDR3 is TGTGCCAGCAGCTTAGTCGTGAGCACTGAAGCTTTCTTT. Translating gives CASSLVVSTEAFF.